This T cell receptor beta chain stems from a study of brain metastases from non-small cell lung cancer. As to this clone: No antigen is known for it.

Notes on the study in general: In 60% to 70% of brain metastases, T-cell clones were expanded compared with matched primary tumors. Compared with primary tumors, brain metastases showed less T-cell infiltration.

V gave up 2 bases and J gave up 7 bases; unmatched junction bases: 7. The CDR3 covers 15 residues. Germline CDR1 and CDR2: SGHNT and YYREEE (reference sequence). Sequenced by immunoSEQ multiplex PCR; TCRdb stores in-frame clones only, minus some. This table holds around 1,500 clones, 75% to 90% found once. The chain has TRBV5-4 and TRBJ2-7; TRBD1 matches 12 bases. This TCR was recovered from a donor older than 35 with non-small cell lung cancer. The sequencing input was primary lung tumor tissue. The CDR3 sequence: CASSLSGDRGREQYF. CDR3 coding DNA: TGTGCCAGCAGCTTATCAGGGGACAGGGGGCGGGAGCAGTACTTC. The full variable domain, with the rest looked up from reference TRBV5-4 and TRBJ2-7, is ETGVTQSPTHLIKTRGQQVTLRCSSQSGHNTVSWYQQALGQGPQFIFQYYREEENGRGNFPPRFSGLQFPNYSSELNVNALELDDSALYLCASSLSGDRGREQYFGPGTRLTVT.